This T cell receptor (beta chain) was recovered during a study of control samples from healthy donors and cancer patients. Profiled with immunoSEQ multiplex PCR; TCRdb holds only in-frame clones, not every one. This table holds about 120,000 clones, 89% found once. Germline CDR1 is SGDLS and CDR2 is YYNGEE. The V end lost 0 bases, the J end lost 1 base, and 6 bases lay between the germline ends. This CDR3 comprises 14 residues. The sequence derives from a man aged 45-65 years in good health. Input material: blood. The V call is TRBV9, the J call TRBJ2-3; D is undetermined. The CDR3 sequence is CASSVDWGTDTQYF. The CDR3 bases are TGTGCCAGCAGCGTAGACTGGGGCACAGATACGCAGTATTTT. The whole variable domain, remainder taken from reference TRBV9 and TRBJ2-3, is DSGVTQTPKHLITATGQRVTLRCSPRSGDLSVYWYQQSLDQGLQFLIQYYNGEERAKGNILERFSAQQFPDLHSELNLSSLELGDSALYFCASSVDWGTDTQYFGPGTRLTVL.